The clone carrying this T cell receptor beta chain was counted ten times or more. What it recognizes is unknown. Amplification from RNA transcripts yielded the TCR beta CDR3 regions. Second-round multiplex PCR came after a first-round RT-PCR that employed HTBI primers. TCRdb processed the multiplex PCR reads anew with MiXCR; each CDR3 protein has one entry. Of about 50,000 distinct CDR3 sequences in the sample, approximately 45% were seen once. The data were taken from a study of Graves' ophthalmopathy and Graves' hyperthyroidism. As for the study in general: There was a collection of peripheral blood at initial diagnosis, before any treatment.

Whole-study results and caveats: Ophthalmopathy progression was predicted with 70.59% sensitivity and 72% to 80% specificity. Detection in blood was also observed for most expanded thyroid clonotypes above 0.001 frequency.

The CDR3 runs 15 residues. V was clipped by 2 bases and J by 2 bases, with 15 bases between them. Germline lookup yields CDR1 SQVTM and CDR2 ANQGSEA. The chain employs TRBV29-1 and TRBJ1-1, with a tentative D call TRBD1 (5 bases). This sequence originates from an adult woman with Graves' ophthalmopathy. The sequencing input was peripheral blood. CDR3 sequence (DNA): TGCAGCGTTGAACCGACGGGGGGATATAACACTGAAGCTTTCTTT. Its protein product is CSVEPTGGYNTEAFF.